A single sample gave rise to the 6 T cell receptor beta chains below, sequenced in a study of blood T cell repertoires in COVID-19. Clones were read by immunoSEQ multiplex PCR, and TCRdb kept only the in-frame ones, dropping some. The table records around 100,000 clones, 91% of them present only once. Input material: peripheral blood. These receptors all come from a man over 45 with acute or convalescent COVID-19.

CDR3 sequence: CASSPNQDTQYF. CDR3 in DNA: TGTGCCAGCTCACCAAATCAAGATACGCAGTATTTT. The V gene is TRBV18, the J gene TRBJ2-3; D not certain. The CDR3 sequence is 12 residues long. Germline assignment: CDR1 KGHSH and CDR2 LQKENI. V was cut by 2 bases and J by 5 bases, with 5 bases left in between.

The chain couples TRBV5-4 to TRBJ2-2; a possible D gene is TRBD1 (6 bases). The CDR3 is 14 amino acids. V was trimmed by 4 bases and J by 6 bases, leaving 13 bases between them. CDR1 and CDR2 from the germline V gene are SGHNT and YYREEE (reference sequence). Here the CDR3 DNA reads TGTGCCAGCAGCCAGGGGACGGTTCCCGGGGAGCTGTTTTTT. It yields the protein CASSQGTVPGELFF.

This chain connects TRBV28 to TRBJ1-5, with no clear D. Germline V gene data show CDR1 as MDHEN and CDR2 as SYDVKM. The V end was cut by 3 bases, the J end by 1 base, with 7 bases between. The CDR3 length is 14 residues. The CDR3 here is CASSLSLSNQPQHF. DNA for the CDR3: TGTGCCAGCAGTTTGTCACTAAGCAATCAGCCCCAGCATTTT.

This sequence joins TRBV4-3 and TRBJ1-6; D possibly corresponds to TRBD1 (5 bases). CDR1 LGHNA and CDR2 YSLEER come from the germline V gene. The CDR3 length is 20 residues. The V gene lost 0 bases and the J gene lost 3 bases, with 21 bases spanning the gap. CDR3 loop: CASSQDSGREGWNYNSPLHF. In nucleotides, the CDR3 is TGCGCCAGCAGCCAAGATTCCGGCAGGGAAGGTTGGAACTATAATTCACCCCTCCACTTT.

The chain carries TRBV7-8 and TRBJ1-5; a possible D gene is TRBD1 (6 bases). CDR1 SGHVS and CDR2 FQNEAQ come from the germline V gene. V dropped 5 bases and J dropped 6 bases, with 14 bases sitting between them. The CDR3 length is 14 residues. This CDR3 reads CASSEIGGPQPQHF. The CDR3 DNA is TGTGCCAGCAGCGAAATCGGGGGGCCTCAGCCCCAGCATTTT. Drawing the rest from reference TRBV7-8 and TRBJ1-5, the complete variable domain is GAGVSQSPRYKVAKRGQDVALRCDPISGHVSLFWYQQALGQGPEFLTYFQNEAQLDKSGLPSDRFFAERPEGSVSTLKIQRTQQEDSAVYLCASSEIGGPQPQHFGDGTRLSIL.

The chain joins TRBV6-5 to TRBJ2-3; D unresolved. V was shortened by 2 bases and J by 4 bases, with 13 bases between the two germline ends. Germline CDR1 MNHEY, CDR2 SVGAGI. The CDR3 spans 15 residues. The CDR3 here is CASSYASSRADTQYF. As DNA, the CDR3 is TGTGCCAGCAGTTACGCGAGCTCCCGAGCAGATACGCAGTATTTT.